This entry is about one TCR beta chain. Antigen unknown. The data derive from a study of T cell responses to AZD1222 COVID-19 vaccine. Trimming took 2 bases from V and 4 from J, leaving 3 bases between them. This CDR3 has 11 amino acids. CDR1 is SGHTA and CDR2 is FQGNSA in the germline V gene. The repertoire was sequenced with immunoSEQ multiplex PCR; TCRdb's copy has only in-frame clones and lacks some. The sample has about 200,000 clones; around 94% are singletons. Study results and limitations: Clonal diversity was possibly underestimated; the donors were predominantly white British and more often female. Baseline testing showed seropositivity in only a handful of AZD1222 recipients. Spike was spanned by vaccine-associated CD4 TCRs, which were dominant at 160-218 and 743-854.

V and J are TRBV7-2 and TRBJ2-7; the D is unclear. The sample was peripheral blood, taken 28 days after the second dose of the MenACWY control vaccine. The TCR sequence derives from an adult who received the MenACWY meningococcal vaccine as a control. CDR3 in amino acids: CASSLHYEQYF. CDR3 bases: TGTGCCAGCAGCTTACATTACGAGCAGTACTTC.